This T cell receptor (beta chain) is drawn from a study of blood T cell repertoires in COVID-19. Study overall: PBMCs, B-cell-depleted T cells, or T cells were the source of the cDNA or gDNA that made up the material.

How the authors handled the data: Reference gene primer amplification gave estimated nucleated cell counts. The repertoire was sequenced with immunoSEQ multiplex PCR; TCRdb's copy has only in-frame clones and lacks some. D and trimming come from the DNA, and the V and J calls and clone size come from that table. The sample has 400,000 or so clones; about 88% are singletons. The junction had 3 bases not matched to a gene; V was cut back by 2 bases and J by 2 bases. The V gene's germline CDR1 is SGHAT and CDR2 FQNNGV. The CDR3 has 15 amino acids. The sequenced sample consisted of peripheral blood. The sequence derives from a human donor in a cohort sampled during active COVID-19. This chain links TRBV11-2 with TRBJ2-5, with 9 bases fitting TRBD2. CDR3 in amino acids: CASSLTSGSQETQYF. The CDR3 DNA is TGTGCCAGCAGCTTAACTAGCGGGTCGCAAGAGACCCAGTACTTC. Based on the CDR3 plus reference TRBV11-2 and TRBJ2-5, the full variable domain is EAGVAQSPRYKIIEKRQSVAFWCNPISGHATLYWYQQILGQGPKLLIQFQNNGVVDDSQLPKDRFSAERLKGVDSTLKIQPAKLEDSAVYLCASSLTSGSQETQYFGPGTRLLVL.